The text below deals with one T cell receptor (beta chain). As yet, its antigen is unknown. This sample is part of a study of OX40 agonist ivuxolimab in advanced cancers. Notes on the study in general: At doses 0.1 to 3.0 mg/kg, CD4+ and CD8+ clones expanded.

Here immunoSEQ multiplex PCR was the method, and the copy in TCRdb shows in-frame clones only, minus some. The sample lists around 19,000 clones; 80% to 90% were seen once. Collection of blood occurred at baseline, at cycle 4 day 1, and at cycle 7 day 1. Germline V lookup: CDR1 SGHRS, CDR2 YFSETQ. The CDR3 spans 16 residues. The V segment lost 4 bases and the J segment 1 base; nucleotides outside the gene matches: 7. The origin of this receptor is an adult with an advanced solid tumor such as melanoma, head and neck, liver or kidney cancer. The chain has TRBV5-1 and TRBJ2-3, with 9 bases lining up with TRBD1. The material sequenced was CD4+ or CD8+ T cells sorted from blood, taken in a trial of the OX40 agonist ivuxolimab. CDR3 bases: TGCGCCAGCAGCGAGGAGGGGACAGGGCGCACAGATACGCAGTATTTT. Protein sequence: CASSEEGTGRTDTQYF. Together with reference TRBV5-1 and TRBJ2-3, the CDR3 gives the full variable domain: KAGVTQTPRYLIKTRGQQVTLSCSPISGHRSVSWYQQTPGQGLQFLFEYFSETQRNKGNFPGRFSGRQFSNSRSEMNVSTLELGDSALYLCASSEEGTGRTDTQYFGPGTRLTVL.